The subject of this entry is one T cell receptor (beta chain). Using immunoSEQ multiplex PCR, the repertoire was profiled, and TCRdb retains in-frame clones only, with some absent. Of 200,000 to 250,000 clones in the sample, roughly 84% are singletons; the top ten hold approximately 7.2%. This sample is drawn from a study of blood T cell repertoires in COVID-19. Study-wide context: Before being deemed recovered, Cohort 3 donors had two negative PCRs, clearance, or symptom resolution. Acute and convalescent COVID-19 samples came from the United States, Italy and Spain.

The CDR3 runs 15 residues. The study assigned cohorts using participant-reported clinical history. Sequencing used PBMCs or T cells enriched from blood (not recorded which). V is TRBV21-1 and J is TRBJ1-1. TRBV21-1 is a listed pseudogene. This receptor was identified in a man aged 30 to 39 in a cohort exposed to, infected with or recovered from COVID-19 (not recorded which). The CDR3 nucleotides read TGTGCCAGCAGCAAAGTCGTTTTTGGGGGGACTGAAGCTTTCTTT. It yields the protein CASSKVVFGGTEAFF.